Each of the 3 T cell receptor beta chains below was sequenced from the same sample in a study of T cell repertoires in cytomegalovirus infection. Their antigen targets remain unknown. TCRdb redid the calling of the reads with MiXCR, one entry per CDR3 protein. The table records around 430,000 distinct CDR3 sequences, roughly 43% of them present only once. This specimen was cultured PBMCs, taken from culture after CMV antigen stimulation. All receptors derive from a human donor in good health (CMV status not recorded). Some clones in this sample may be carry-over from other donors' samples.

This rearrangement joins TRBV12-3 or TRBV12-4 to TRBJ1-5; no clear D gene. The CDR3 consists of 15 residues. V was pared by 6 bases and J by 3 bases, with 15 bases between. The CDR3 is CASSPVRGDNQPQHF. The CDR3 nucleotides read TGTGCCAGCAGCCCGGTCCGGGGTGACAATCAGCCCCAGCATTTT.

The chain recombines TRBV2 with TRBJ1-4, with D possibly being TRBD1 (5 bases). The CDR3 contains 15 residues. CDR1 is SNHLY, CDR2 FYNNEI, per germline. V was trimmed by 7 bases and J by 9 bases, leaving 21 bases between them. CDR3 DNA: TGTGCCAGCACCGAAGACGCGACAGCGAGCAAAAAACTGTTTTTT. Amino acids: CASTEDATASKKLFF.

J is TRBJ1-1 and V is TRBV19, with 7 bases fitting TRBD1. This CDR3 comprises 13 residues. Per germline, CDR1 LNHDA and CDR2 SQIVND (reference sequence). The V gene end was trimmed by 3 bases and the J gene end by 14 bases; junction bases not matched to a gene: 12. The CDR3 DNA follows: TGTGCCAGTAGTATCGGGACAGTGCCTTCCGTCTTCTTT. Protein sequence: CASSIGTVPSVFF.